This TCR beta chain was found in a study of metastatic and nonmetastatic thyroid tumors. Findings of the study overall: When malignant thyroid tumors were compared with benign nodules, TCR beta diversity was reportedly significantly higher in the malignant tumors. This held in both blood and tumor samples.

After removal of 0 bases from V and 9 bases from J, the junction contained 7 bases not matched to a gene. Germline V gene data show CDR1 as SGHAT and CDR2 as FQNNGV. This CDR3 is 14 amino acids long. With MiXCR, TCRdb reprocessed the PCR reads. This sample carries about 3,400 clones, 30% to 40% of them seen once, and the ten largest clones take 30% to 35%. Regarding this clone: Antigen: not known.

No patient had received any treatment before thyroid surgery. The TCR sequence derives from a male donor with papillary thyroid cancer or a benign thyroid nodule (not recorded which). Some clones in this sample may be carry-over from other donors' samples. The chain is built from TRBV11-2 and TRBJ2-7, with 8 bases that match TRBD1. The material sequenced was adjacent normal tissue. The CDR3, as DNA: TGTGCCAGCAGCTTAGATAGGACAGGGAGCGGGCAGTACTTC. Its protein product is CASSLDRTGSGQYF.